One TCR beta chain is described in this entry. The record originates from a study of CD8 T cells in Susac syndrome. Trimming took 6 bases from V and 3 from J, leaving 6 bases between them. This CDR3 region has 10 residues. Germline V lookup: CDR1 DFQATT, CDR2 SNEGSKA (reference sequence). Random hexamers were used to reverse transcribe an amount of roughly 0.45 to 1 ug RNA. From the immunoSEQ multiplex PCR reads, TCRdb called clonotypes with MiXCR, one entry per CDR3 protein. The table lists fewer than 150,000 distinct CDR3 sequences, around nine tenths of them singletons. The authors sequenced TCR beta from blood CD8+ and CD4+ T cells.

This sequence originates from a human donor with multiple sclerosis. V usage is TRBV20-1 and J usage is TRBJ2-7; D not certain. Sequencing was done on a sample of CD8+ T cells from PBMCs. As DNA, the CDR3 is TGCAGTGCATGGGGCTACGAGCAGTACTTC. It translates to CSAWGYEQYF.